This T cell receptor beta chain stems from a study of T cell changes during pregnancy in multiple sclerosis (dated by TCRdb to between 2018 and 2020). Describing the broader study: In women with multiple sclerosis, the researchers looked at how the T cell repertoire shifted as pregnancy progressed.

On this clone itself: Its antigen is still unknown. The record has no base qualities; no much larger clone is one base away.

The germline V gene yields SNHLY for CDR1 and FYNNEI for CDR2. V is shortened by 11 bases, J by 5 bases, and the region joining them spans 21 bases. CDR3 length: 14 amino acids, cysteine to phenylalanine. The read is trimmed to its CDR3 DNA, 42 bases read in frame from base 1. Libraries were constructed by the immunoSEQ multiplex PCR assay. TCRdb retrieved this table from immuneACCESS and kept in-frame rearrangements only. Not all clones are present; in checked studies, unresolved V genes account for under half, and no reason is known for the remainder. This sample is represented by about 80,000 clones; over 85% of them were singletons. The top ten clonotypes cover around 0.97% of the sample.

Sequencing was performed on peripheral blood, taken in the second trimester of pregnancy. The receptor's source is a female donor in good health, enrolled as a control in a pregnancy study. The sequence joins TRBV2 to TRBJ1-2; no D gene is confidently identified. The bases are TGTGCCGGCCTGAGGGATGGAACGGGGTATGGCTACACCTTC. The resulting protein is CAGLRDGTGYGYTF.